These T cell receptor beta chains were read from a single sample in a study of blood T cell repertoires in COVID-19. The table came from immunoSEQ multiplex PCR; TCRdb's copy has only in-frame clones and leaves some out. This table holds around 50,000 clones, around nine tenths found once. Sequences were obtained from peripheral blood. These receptors were taken from a human donor in a cohort sampled during active COVID-19. The CDR3 runs from the conserved cysteine through the conserved F or W.

TRBV19	TRBJ1-5	CATHRGHNQPQHF
TRBV4-1	TRBJ2-3	CASSQPAGGGTDTQYF
TRBV2	TRBJ2-3	CASSVGLAGGQDTQYF
TRBV11-2	TRBJ2-3	CASSSEAPSWTGGATDTQYF
TRBV5-1	TRBJ1-1	CASSWTAGVAEAFF
TRBV2	TRBJ2-2	CASGISSTGTGELFF
TRBV5-4	TRBJ2-7	CASSLLAGNNYEQYF
TRBV19	TRBJ2-7	CASSGLAGGPGPHEQYF
TRBV5-1	TRBJ1-2	CASSPGGGDGYTF
TRBV21-1	TRBJ2-2	CASSKLALRNYTGELFF
TRBV5-1	TRBJ2-2	CASSLGGARGTGELFF
TRBV10-2	TRBJ2-7	CASSEPVGAGEQYF
TRBV5-8	TRBJ1-2	CASSPTGRPGYTF
TRBV3-1/TRBV3-2	TRBJ2-3	CASSRNQIGSSPDTQYF
TRBV5-1	TRBJ1-1	CASSWEGHTNTEAFF
TRBV7-2	TRBJ2-3	CASSLVLAGGPDTQYF